The 4 T cell receptor beta chains given below trace back to one sample, sequenced in a study of T cell clonotyping in hematopoietic cell transplantation. Using immunoSEQ multiplex PCR, the repertoire was profiled, and TCRdb retains in-frame clones only, with some absent. The table has around 45,000 clones, approximately 82% seen once. Time point specified: recipient sample about 28 days before transplant, after cytoreduction. This specimen consisted of peripheral blood mononuclear cells, obtained before stem cell transplant. The receptor set was obtained from a man in his fifties or sixties with myelodysplastic syndrome. Some clones in this sample may be carry-over from other donors' samples.

The V gene is TRBV6-6, the J gene TRBJ1-5; a weak D match, TRBD1 (5 bases). The CDR3 has 16 residues. Deletions cut 2 bases from V and 2 bases from J, with 13 bases between. The germline CDR1 and CDR2 sequences are MNHNY and SVGAGI (reference sequence). CDR3 region: CASSYPTDRGNQPQHF. The CDR3 DNA reads TGTGCCAGCAGTTACCCGACTGACAGAGGCAATCAGCCCCAGCATTTT.

In its sample, this clone was seen a few times. CDR3 sequence reads: CSARTENGYTF. The CDR3, as DNA: TGCAGTGCTCGGACAGAGAATGGCTACACCTTC. The chain has TRBV20-1 and TRBJ1-2; a possible D gene is TRBD1 (6 bases). The CDR3 consists of 11 residues. V was cut by 5 bases and J by 6 bases, with 10 bases left in between. Germline assignment: CDR1 DFQATT and CDR2 SNEGSKA (reference sequence).

This clone has only a few counts. The CDR3 DNA sequence: TGCGCCAGCAGCAGACCTAGTGCTAGCACAGATACGCAGTATTTT. Residues: CASSRPSASTDTQYF. The chain uses TRBV5-1 and TRBJ2-3; D unresolved. V was pared by 4 bases and J by 0 bases, with 12 bases between. The CDR3 extends over 15 amino acids. CDR1 SGHRS and CDR2 YFSETQ come from the germline V gene.

The sample holds one count of this clone. The chain combines TRBV30 with TRBJ2-4, with a weak D call TRBD2 (6 bases). V was clipped by 3 bases and J by 7 bases, with 19 bases between them. CDR1 is GTSNPN, CDR2 SVGIG, per germline (reference sequence). The CDR3 sequence is 15 residues long. The CDR3 here is CAWRERRVALNIQYF. Written as DNA, the CDR3 is TGTGCCTGGAGAGAACGGAGGGTAGCGTTGAACATTCAGTACTTC. The full variable domain, in which reference TRBV30 and TRBJ2-4 provide the parts outside the CDR3, is SQTIHQWPATLVQPVGSPLSLECTVEGTSNPNLYWYRQAAGRGLQLLFYSVGIGQISSEVPQNLSASRPQDRQFILSSKKLLLSDSGFYLCAWRERRVALNIQYFGAGTRLSVL.